The clone carrying this T cell receptor (beta chain) was seen more than once but under ten times. Antigen: not known. This entry comes from a study of T cells in localized non-small cell lung cancer. Study-wide results and caveats: Of the tissues analyzed, uninvolved adjacent lung showed maximal T cell clonality, greater than tumor. Increased T cell density in blood showed an association with longer overall survival. Tumor samples were not multi-region, leaving intratumor heterogeneity unexcluded. Turning up in adjacent lung were a median approximately 50 of the top 100 tumor clones.

Clones were sequenced by immunoSEQ multiplex PCR, and TCRdb holds only the in-frame ones, with some missing. The sample yields tens of thousands of clones, around 79% seen once. The germline gives CDR1 MNHEY, CDR2 SMNVEV (reference sequence). With V trimmed by 7 bases and J by 2 bases, 11 bases remained unmatched. The CDR3 has 17 amino acids. This sequence was found in a woman aged 40-75 years with stage II squamous cell lung carcinoma. The sequenced sample was PBMCs, obtained before any cancer treatment. V gene TRBV27 combines with J gene TRBJ1-1; 12 bases match TRBD1. The CDR3, as DNA: TGTGCCAGCATCCCATTCTGGGACAGGGGGCCCAACACTGAAGCTTTCTTT. Its protein product is CASIPFWDRGPNTEAFF.